The entry below gives a single T cell receptor beta chain sequence along with its context. This entry comes from a study of blood T cell repertoires in COVID-19. This study enrolled people aged 18 to 89 from around 26 US geographic areas. CDR1 is MNHEY, CDR2 SMNVEV, per germline (reference sequence). The trim removed 6 bases at V and 5 bases at J, leaving 3 bases unmatched. This CDR3 has 14 amino acids. Profiling relied on immunoSEQ multiplex PCR, and the TCRdb table lists in-frame clones only, not all of them. Among 200,000 to 250,000 clones listed, about 81% were seen once. The chain joins TRBV27 to TRBJ2-2; 10 bases match TRBD1. This clonotype originated in a man in his forties who had recovered from COVID-19. Sequencing was done on a sample of PBMCs or T cells enriched from blood (not recorded which). The CDR3: CASSPGQGTGELFF. The CDR3 nucleotides are TGTGCCAGCAGCCCGGGACAGGGGACCGGGGAGCTGTTTTTT.